Included here is one T cell receptor (beta chain) sequence, with context. This entry comes from a study of blood T cell repertoires in COVID-19. The germline V gene has CDR1 ENHRY and CDR2 SYGVKD. The V gene lost 3 bases and the J gene lost 5 bases, with 6 bases spanning the gap. This CDR3 has 12 residues. Repertoires were generated with immunoSEQ multiplex PCR, while TCRdb's copy carries only in-frame clones and drops some. The data hold 170,000 or so clones, with roughly four fifths observed a single time. Sequencing input: peripheral blood. V gene TRBV10-3 combines with J gene TRBJ2-3; no reliable D call. This sequence originates from a woman in her seventies with COVID-19, enrolled during active disease. CDR3 region: CAISDLRDTQYF. The CDR3 DNA is TGTGCCATCAGTGATTTGAGAGATACGCAGTATTTT.